The rows below give T cell receptor beta chains drawn from one sample of a study of blood T cell repertoires in COVID-19. Clones were read by immunoSEQ multiplex PCR, and TCRdb kept only the in-frame ones, dropping some. The table lists 96,000 or so clones, 88% of them singletons. Input material: peripheral blood. These receptors came from a woman of 80 years or more with acute or convalescent COVID-19. Each CDR3 is given with its conserved first and last residue. A D gene is named only where the DNA matches it firmly. Not all rows give a size; the values are once, few, many and, for expanded clones, a class.

DNA: TGTGCCAGCAGCCCAGGGACAGCCGAGCAGTACTTC
CDR3: CASSPGTAEQYF
D: TRBD1
J: TRBJ2-7
size: NA
V: TRBV11-3

DNA: TGTGCCAGCAGTTTCGCGGTAACGCAGTATTTT
CDR3: CASSFAVTQYF
D: NA
J: TRBJ2-3
size: NA
V: TRBV12-3/TRBV12-4

DNA: TGTGCCAGCAGTGGAAGGGACAGTGGAGCTACCGGACCCCTCTACCATTTT
CDR3: CASSGRDSGATGPLYHF
D: TRBD1
J: TRBJ1-5
size: NA
V: TRBV6-1

DNA: TGTGCCAGCAGATTAGCCCTCCCCACCGGGGAGCTGTTTTTT
CDR3: CASRLALPTGELFF
D: NA
J: TRBJ2-2
size: NA
V: TRBV7-2

DNA: TGTGCCAGCAGATTGGACGACAGGGGGTCCAATCAGCCCCAGCATTTT
CDR3: CASRLDDRGSNQPQHF
D: TRBD1
J: TRBJ1-5
size: NA
V: TRBV6-6

DNA: TGTGCCAGCAGCGACGGACAGGGGGCCGGGGACACTGAAGCTTTCTTT
CDR3: CASSDGQGAGDTEAFF
D: TRBD1
J: TRBJ1-1
size: NA
V: TRBV7-9

DNA: TGTGCCACCAAGGGGGGGGATGGCTACACCTTC
CDR3: CATKGGDGYTF
D: NA
J: TRBJ1-2
size: NA
V: TRBV12-3/TRBV12-4

DNA: TGCGCCAGCAGCAAGACCGACAGGGGGCTAGTCTCACCCCTCCACTTT
CDR3: CASSKTDRGLVSPLHF
D: TRBD1
J: TRBJ1-6
size: NA
V: TRBV5-1

DNA: TGTGCCAGCAGCCAATCCCTAGCGGGGCAGTACGAGCAGTACTTC
CDR3: CASSQSLAGQYEQYF
D: TRBD2
J: TRBJ2-7
size: NA
V: TRBV3-1/TRBV3-2

DNA: TGTGCCAGCAGTTATGGAGGCCCCGAGCAGTACTTC
CDR3: CASSYGGPEQYF
D: NA
J: TRBJ2-7
size: NA
V: TRBV6-5

DNA: TGTGCCAGCAGTGACGGCAGGGATTACGAGCAGTACTTC
CDR3: CASSDGRDYEQYF
D: NA
J: TRBJ2-7
size: NA
V: TRBV6-1

DNA: TGCGCCAGCAGCCATACGGGACTGAGCAACTATGGCTACACCTTC
CDR3: CASSHTGLSNYGYTF
D: NA
J: TRBJ1-2
size: NA
V: TRBV4-1

DNA: TGTGCCAGTAGCAGGACTAGCGGGGGGAACTACAATGAGCAGTTCTTC
CDR3: CASSRTSGGNYNEQFF
D: TRBD2
J: TRBJ2-1
size: NA
V: TRBV19

DNA: TGTGCCAGTACCGGGGACTTCTCCGGGGGGGGAGCTTTCTTT
CDR3: CASTGDFSGGGAFF
D: NA
J: TRBJ1-1
size: NA
V: TRBV19

DNA: TGTGCCAGCAGTCGGGGGGTCTACGAGCAGTACTTC
CDR3: CASSRGVYEQYF
D: TRBD2
J: TRBJ2-7
size: once
V: TRBV11-1

DNA: TGTGCCAGCAGCGTAAGTGGTGGGGGCGGTGGAAACACCATATATTTT
CDR3: CASSVSGGGGGNTIYF
D: NA
J: TRBJ1-3
size: NA
V: TRBV9

DNA: TGCGCCAGCAGCTTGTCTCCCGGGACAACCTTTTACGAGCAGTACTTC
CDR3: CASSLSPGTTFYEQYF
D: NA
J: TRBJ2-7
size: NA
V: TRBV5-1